What follows are 4 T cell receptor beta chains derived from one specimen sequenced in a study of T cell changes during pregnancy in multiple sclerosis. Method: immunoSEQ multiplex PCR; TCRdb's copy keeps in-frame clones and lacks some. The sample comprises tens of thousands of clones, about 90% of which are singletons, and 1.1% to 1.5% rests with the top ten. The input for sequencing was peripheral blood, taken in the second trimester of pregnancy. The receptors here all came from a female donor in good health, enrolled as a control in a pregnancy study.

This clone was picked up a small number of times. CDR3 nucleotide sequence: TGTGCCAGCAGTGTAGATCAGGGGGATGGAAACACCATATATTTT. Translating gives CASSVDQGDGNTIYF. This chain links TRBV6-6 with TRBJ1-3, with 7 bases lining up with TRBD1. With V trimmed by 5 bases and J by 3 bases, 7 bases remained unmatched. CDR1 and CDR2 from the germline V gene are MNHNY and SVGAGI (reference sequence). The CDR3 is made up of 15 amino acids.

The chain carries TRBV7-2 and TRBJ2-1, with 10 bases aligning to TRBD2. V lost 5 bases and J lost 15; bases outside the gene matches: 7. CDR1 and CDR2 from the germline V gene are SGHTA and FQGNSA. The CDR3 sequence is 12 residues long. The CDR3 reads CASSNPSGSPFF. In nucleotides, the CDR3 is TGTGCCAGCAGCAACCCTAGCGGGAGTCCGTTCTTC.

This rearrangement joins TRBV6-1 to TRBJ2-3, with a weak D call TRBD2 (6 bases). The CDR3 covers 14 residues. Per germline, CDR1 MNHNS and CDR2 SASEGT. Trimming pared 3 bases from V and 6 bases from J, leaving 13 bases between. For the CDR3, the DNA is TGTGCCAGCAGTGACGGACTACCCAACGATACGCAGTATTTT. It encodes CASSDGLPNDTQYF.

Notes on this clone: One end of the junction does not line up with germline, which may come from a read error. The chain links TRBV4-1 to TRBJ2-2; TRBD2 aligns across 9 bases. Germline assignment: CDR1 MGHRA and CDR2 YSYEKL. The CDR3 runs 16 residues. The CDR3 here is CASSQDASGNAGELFF. DNA of the CDR3: TGCGCCAGCAGCCAAGACGCTAGCGGGAACGCCGGGGAGCTGTTTTTT.